This passage covers 12 T cell receptor beta chains from one sample sequenced in a study of T cells in Graves' hyperthyroidism and ophthalmopathy. TCR beta CDR3 regions were amplified from RNA. A first-round RT-PCR of the TCR CDR3 used the HTBI primer set. TCRdb re-called the multiplex PCR reads with MiXCR, one entry per CDR3 protein. This sample yields 330,000 or so distinct CDR3 sequences, of which 15% to 20% are seen a single time; less than 20% belongs to the top ten. Specimen: blood. These receptors were obtained from a middle-aged woman with Graves' ophthalmopathy.

There are many counts of this clonotype. This chain connects TRBV12-3 or TRBV12-4 to TRBJ2-1; 7 bases are shared with TRBD1. The CDR3 loop spans 16 amino acids. V shed 4 bases, J shed 2 bases, and the junction held 8 bases outside the gene matches. DNA for the CDR3: TGTGCCAGCAGTTCCACTACCGGGACAGCCTACAATGAGCAGTTCTTC. This encodes CASSSTTGTAYNEQFF.

The J gene is TRBJ2-7, the V gene TRBV6-5; 8 nucleotides agree with TRBD1. This CDR3 is 15 amino acids long. Looked up from germline, CDR1 is MNHEY and CDR2 is SVGAGI. Losses at the gene ends were 7 bases for V and 5 bases for J; bases not matched to a gene: 13. This chain's CDR3 is CASTWGRTGIDEQYF. The CDR3 coding sequence is TGTGCCAGCACTTGGGGGCGGACAGGGATCGACGAGCAGTACTTC.

This clonotype was counted ten times or more. This rearrangement joins TRBV12-3 or TRBV12-4 to TRBJ2-5, with 7 bases aligning to TRBD1. V dropped 8 bases and J dropped 1; count of bases not matched to a gene: 7. CDR3 length: 14 residues. Written as DNA, the CDR3 is TGTGCCAGCGGAAACAACAGGGGCCAAGAGACCCAGTACTTC. Translation: CASGNNRGQETQYF.

This clonotype has a count of ten or more. The chain recombines TRBV27 with TRBJ1-5, with D uncertain. The CDR3 has 14 amino acids. CDR1 and CDR2 from the germline V gene are MNHEY and SMNVEV (reference sequence). V was shortened by 4 bases and J by 6 bases, with 13 bases between the two germline ends. CDR3: CASSWSGNGQPQHF. For the CDR3, the DNA is TGTGCCAGCAGTTGGTCGGGGAACGGTCAGCCCCAGCATTTT.

This clonotype was counted between two and nine times. CDR3 DNA: TGTGCCACCAGCAGATCAGGACAGGGGTATAACTATGGCTACACCTTC. Its translation is CATSRSGQGYNYGYTF. The gene calls are TRBV15 and TRBJ1-2; 9 bases map to TRBD1. After removal of 2 bases from V and 1 base from J, the junction contained 5 bases not matched to a gene. This CDR3 contains 16 residues. From germline, CDR1 is LNHNV and CDR2 YYDKDF (reference sequence).

This clonotype was observed many times. The chain is built from TRBV5-1 and TRBJ2-7, with TRBD2 identical over 9 bases. V dropped 2 bases and J dropped 5; count of bases not matched to a gene: 5. The length of the CDR3 is 14 residues. Germline CDR1 is SGHRS and CDR2 is YFSETQ. The DNA of the CDR3 is TGCGCCAGCAGCTTAGTAGCGGGAGCTAACGAGCAGTACTTC. Encoded protein: CASSLVAGANEQYF.

This clonotype was seen ten or more times. This sequence joins TRBV20-1 and TRBJ2-7; TRBD1 agrees at 9 bases. V lost 1 base and J lost 3; bases outside the gene matches: 25. The V gene's germline CDR1 is DFQATT and CDR2 SNEGSKA (reference sequence). The CDR3 is 21 amino acids. CDR3: CSARVTIWDRERGRPGYEQYF. The CDR3 DNA is TGCAGTGCTAGAGTTACGATATGGGACAGGGAACGGGGCCGCCCCGGCTACGAGCAGTACTTC.

This clonotype was observed at least ten times. V usage is TRBV30 and J usage is TRBJ2-7, with a weak D call TRBD2 (5 bases). The germline V gene encodes CDR1 GTSNPN and CDR2 SVGIG (reference sequence). V lost 1 base and J lost 2, with 9 bases in between. The CDR3 has 13 amino acids. The CDR3 loop is CAWSAGSTYEQYF. The CDR3 nucleotides are TGTGCCTGGAGTGCGGGATCCACCTACGAGCAGTACTTC. Based on the CDR3 plus reference TRBV30 and TRBJ2-7, the full variable domain is SQTIHQWPATLVQPVGSPLSLECTVEGTSNPNLYWYRQAAGRGLQLLFYSVGIGQISSEVPQNLSASRPQDRQFILSSKKLLLSDSGFYLCAWSAGSTYEQYFGPGTRLTVT.

The chain combines TRBV2 with TRBJ1-2; D is unresolved. Per germline, CDR1 SNHLY and CDR2 FYNNEI. This CDR3 has 16 residues. Trimming shortened V by 7 bases and J by 8 bases, and 26 bases separated the two germline ends. CDR3 protein: CASTQNPQSAYVGYTF. Here the CDR3 DNA reads TGTGCCAGCACGCAGAATCCGCAGAGCGCATACGTCGGCTACACCTTC.

This clonotype was picked up many times. The chain is built from TRBV5-1 and TRBJ2-7; 9 bases fit TRBD1. The V gene's germline CDR1 is SGHRS and CDR2 YFSETQ. V gave up 4 bases and J gave up 4 bases; unmatched junction bases: 9. The CDR3 has 15 residues. CDR3 in amino acids: CASSQPGQGRYEQYF. In nucleotides, the CDR3 is TGCGCCAGCAGCCAGCCGGGACAGGGAAGATACGAGCAGTACTTC.

V usage is TRBV6-9 and J usage is TRBJ2-2, with TRBD2 matching over 11 bases. Trimming at V came to 5 bases and at J to 0 bases, leaving 17 bases not matched to a gene. The CDR3 is 21 amino acids. Germline assignment: CDR1 MNHGY and CDR2 SVAAGI. The CDR3: CASSNPPGTSGKRANTGELFF. The CDR3 DNA reads as TGTGCCAGCAGTAATCCCCCCGGGACTAGCGGAAAGAGGGCGAACACCGGGGAGCTGTTTTTT.

This clonotype occurred many times. The J gene is TRBJ1-5, the V gene TRBV28; TRBD1 matches at 7 bases. J lost 6 bases, V lost 3 bases, and 5 bases had no gene match. Germline-derived CDR1 and CDR2 are MDHEN and SYDVKM. The CDR3 runs to 14 residues. CDR3 nucleotide sequence: TGTGCCAGCAGTTTTAGGGCAGGGGGTCAGCCCCAGCATTTT. This codes for CASSFRAGGQPQHF.